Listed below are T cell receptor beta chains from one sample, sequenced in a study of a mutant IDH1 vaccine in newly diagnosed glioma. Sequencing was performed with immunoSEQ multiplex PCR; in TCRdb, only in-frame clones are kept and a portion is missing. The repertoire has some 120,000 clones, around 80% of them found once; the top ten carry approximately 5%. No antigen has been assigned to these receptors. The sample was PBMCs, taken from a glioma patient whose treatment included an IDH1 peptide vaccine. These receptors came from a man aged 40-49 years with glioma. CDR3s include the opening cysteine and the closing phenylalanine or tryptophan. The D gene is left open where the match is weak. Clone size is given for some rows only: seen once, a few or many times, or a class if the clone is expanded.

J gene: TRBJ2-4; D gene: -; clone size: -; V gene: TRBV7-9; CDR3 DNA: TGTGCCAGCAGCTTACCCGACCGCGGAAACATTCAGTACTTC; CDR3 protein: CASSLPDRGNIQYF
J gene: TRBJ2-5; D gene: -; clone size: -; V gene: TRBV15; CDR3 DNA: TGTGCCACCAGCAGAGGTCGAGACCAAGAGACCCAGTACTTC; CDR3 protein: CATSRGRDQETQYF
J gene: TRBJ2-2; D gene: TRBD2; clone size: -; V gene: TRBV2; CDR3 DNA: TGTGCCAGCCTACGGGAGGGAGTGAGAACCGGGGAGCTGTTTTTT; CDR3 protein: CASLREGVRTGELFF
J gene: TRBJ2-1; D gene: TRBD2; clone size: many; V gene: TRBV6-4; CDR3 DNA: TGTGCCAGCAGTGACTTAGCGGGAGCCTACAATGAGCAGTTCTTC; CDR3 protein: CASSDLAGAYNEQFF
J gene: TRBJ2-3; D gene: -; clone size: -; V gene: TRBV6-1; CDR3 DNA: TGTGCCAGCACGGGCGGGGGCAGAGATACGCAGTATTTT; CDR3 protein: CASTGGGRDTQYF
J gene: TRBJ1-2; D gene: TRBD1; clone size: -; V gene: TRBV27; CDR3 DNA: TGTGCCAGCAGTCTCCGACAGGGGGCAAGTGGCTACACCTTC; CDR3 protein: CASSLRQGASGYTF
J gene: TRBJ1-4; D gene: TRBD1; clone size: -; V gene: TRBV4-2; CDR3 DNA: TGTGCCAGCAGCCAAGTAACGGGACAGCGGGGCGAAAAACTGTTTTTT; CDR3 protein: CASSQVTGQRGEKLFF
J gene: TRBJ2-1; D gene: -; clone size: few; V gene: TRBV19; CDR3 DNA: TGTGCCAGTAGTATAGTCTCTGTCACTGAGCAGTTCTTC; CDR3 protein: CASSIVSVTEQFF
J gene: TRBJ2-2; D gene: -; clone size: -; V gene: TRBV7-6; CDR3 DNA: TGTGCCAGCAGCTTAGAATCGTCCGGTAACACCGGGGAGCTGTTTTTT; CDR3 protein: CASSLESSGNTGELFF
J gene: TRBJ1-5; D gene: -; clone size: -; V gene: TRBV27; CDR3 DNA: TGTGCCAGCAGTTTTGAAGGGTACAACCAGCCCCAGCATTTT; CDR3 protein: CASSFEGYNQPQHF
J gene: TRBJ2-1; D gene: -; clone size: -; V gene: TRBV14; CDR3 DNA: TGTGCCAGCAGCCAAGGGGGGACAACCTCAAATCCCTACAATGAGCAGTTCTTC; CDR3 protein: CASSQGGTTSNPYNEQFF
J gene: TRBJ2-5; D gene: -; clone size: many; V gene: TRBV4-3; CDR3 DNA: TGCGCCAGCAGCCAAGATCAGGGACGACTGAACTTC; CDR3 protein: CASSQDQGRLNF
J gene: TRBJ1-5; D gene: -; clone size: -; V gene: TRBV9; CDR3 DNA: TGTGCCAGCAGCGTAGGTCCGTCTGGGGAAAGCAATCAGCCCCAGCATTTT; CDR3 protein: CASSVGPSGESNQPQHF
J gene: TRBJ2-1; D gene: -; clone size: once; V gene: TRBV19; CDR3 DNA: TGTGCCAGCAAAGCCGACAGGAGTTCCTACAATGAGCAGTTCTTC; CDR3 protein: CASKADRSSYNEQFF
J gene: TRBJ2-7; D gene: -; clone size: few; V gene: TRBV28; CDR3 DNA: TGTGCCAGCAGTTTACACTACGAGCAGTACTTC; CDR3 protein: CASSLHYEQYF
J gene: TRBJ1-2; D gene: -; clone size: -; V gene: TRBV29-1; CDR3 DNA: TGCAGCGCAGTACAGAGTAACTATGGCTACACCTTC; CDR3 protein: CSAVQSNYGYTF
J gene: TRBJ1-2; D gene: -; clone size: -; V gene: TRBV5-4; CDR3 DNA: TGTGCCAGCAGCTTACAGGGAAAGGGCGGAAACTATGGCTACACCTTC; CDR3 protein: CASSLQGKGGNYGYTF
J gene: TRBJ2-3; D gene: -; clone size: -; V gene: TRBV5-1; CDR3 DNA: TGCGCCAGCAGCTTGGGCCCCGACTCTAAAGATACGCAGTATTTT; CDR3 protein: CASSLGPDSKDTQYF
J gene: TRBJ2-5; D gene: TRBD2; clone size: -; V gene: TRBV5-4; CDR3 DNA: TGTGCCAGCAGCTTTGGGGTAGCGGGCCGGGAGACCCAGTACTTC; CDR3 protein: CASSFGVAGRETQYF
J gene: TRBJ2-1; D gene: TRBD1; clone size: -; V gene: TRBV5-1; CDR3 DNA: TGCGCCAGCAGCCAACGACAGGGCTCCTACAATGAGCAGTTCTTC; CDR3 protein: CASSQRQGSYNEQFF
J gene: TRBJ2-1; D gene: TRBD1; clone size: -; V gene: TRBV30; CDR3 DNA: TGTGCCTGGAGTTTCGCCGGGACAGGGGGCTACAATGAGCAGTTCTTC; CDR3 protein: CAWSFAGTGGYNEQFF
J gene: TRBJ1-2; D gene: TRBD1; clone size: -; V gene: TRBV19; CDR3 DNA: TGTGCCAGTAGTCCGTCCCGGGACAGCAACTATGGCTACACCTTC; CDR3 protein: CASSPSRDSNYGYTF
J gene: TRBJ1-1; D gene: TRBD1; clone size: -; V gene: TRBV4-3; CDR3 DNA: TGCGCCAGCAGCCAATGGTACTGGGACAGGGGGCAGAACACTGAAGCTTTCTTT; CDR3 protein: CASSQWYWDRGQNTEAFF
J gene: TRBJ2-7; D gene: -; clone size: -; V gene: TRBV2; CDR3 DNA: TGTGCCAGCGCGGAATACGAGCAGTACTTC; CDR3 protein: CASAEYEQYF
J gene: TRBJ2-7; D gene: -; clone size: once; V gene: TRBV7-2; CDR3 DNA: TGTGCCAGCAGTCACACTCGTAGCGCCGAGCAGTACTTC; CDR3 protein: CASSHTRSAEQYF
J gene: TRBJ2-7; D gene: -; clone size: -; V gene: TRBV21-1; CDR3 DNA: TGTGCCAGCAGCAAAGTACCGCAGGACAGAGTACGTTCGCAGTACTTC; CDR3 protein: CASSKVPQDRVRSQYF
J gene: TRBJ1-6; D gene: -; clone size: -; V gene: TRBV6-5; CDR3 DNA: TGTGCCAGCAGTTACGAGACAGCGGGGAATTCACCCCTCCACTTT; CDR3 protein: CASSYETAGNSPLHF
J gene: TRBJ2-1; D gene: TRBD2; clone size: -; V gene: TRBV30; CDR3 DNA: TGTGCCTGGAGACTAGCGGGGGGGCCCAGTGCTGAGCAGTTCTTC; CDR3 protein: CAWRLAGGPSAEQFF
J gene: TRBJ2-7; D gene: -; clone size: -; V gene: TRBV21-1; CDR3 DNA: TGTGCCAGCAGCAGACGACAGGGGGCCTACGAGCAGTACTTC; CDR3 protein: CASSRRQGAYEQYF
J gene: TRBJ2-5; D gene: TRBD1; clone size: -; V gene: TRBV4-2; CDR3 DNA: TGTGCCAGCAGCCCCGGACAGGAAAGCACGGAGACCCAGTACTTC; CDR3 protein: CASSPGQESTETQYF
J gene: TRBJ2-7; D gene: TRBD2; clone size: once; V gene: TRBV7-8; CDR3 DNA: TGTGCCAGCAGCTCCGGGACTAGCGCTGCCTACGAGCAGTACTTC; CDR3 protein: CASSSGTSAAYEQYF
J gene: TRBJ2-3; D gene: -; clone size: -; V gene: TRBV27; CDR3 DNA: TGTGCCAGCAGTTTATATACGGGGTCTGGTACGCAGTATTTT; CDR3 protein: CASSLYTGSGTQYF